These 19 T cell receptor beta chains were all obtained from the same sample, sequenced in a study of human T cells and chemical hapten exposure. Time point defined: patch test 1, 2 weeks after DPC sensitization. Stated treatment: therapeutic diphenylcyclopropenone sensitization with weekly scalp DPC. A single record per CDR3 protein comes from TCRdb applying MiXCR to the RACE reads. In the table there are some 110,000 distinct CDR3 sequences, 9% to 14% of which are singletons. Source: whole blood, taken in connection with sensitization to the hapten diphenylcyclopropenone (DPC). These receptors all come from a woman in her fifties or sixties with alopecia areata. Some clones in this sample may be carry-over from other donors' samples.

The sample holds many counts of this clonotype. The chain has TRBV20-1 and TRBJ2-2, with D hard to call. Per germline, CDR1 DFQATT and CDR2 SNEGSKA (reference sequence). CDR3 length equals 13 residues. Deletions cut 5 bases from V and 3 bases from J, with 10 bases between. CDR3 protein: CSAPTGHTGELFF. DNA for the CDR3: TGCAGTGCTCCTACGGGTCACACCGGGGAGCTGTTTTTT.

This clonotype showed up just a few times. The chain joins TRBV28 to TRBJ2-3, with 11 bases that match TRBD2. The CDR3 runs to 16 residues. V dropped 4 bases and J dropped 2; count of bases not matched to a gene: 5. Germline CDR1 MDHEN, CDR2 SYDVKM. In DNA, the CDR3 is TGTGCCAGCAGTTCTCCGGGACTAGCGGACACAGATACGCAGTATTTT. It encodes CASSSPGLADTDTQYF.

The table lists this clonotype with a few counts. The V gene is TRBV11-1, the J gene TRBJ1-1; possibly TRBD1 for D (6 bases). CDR1 is SGHAT and CDR2 is FQDESV in the germline V gene (reference sequence). The CDR3 runs 14 residues. V dropped 5 bases and J dropped 2 bases, with 12 bases sitting between them. CDR3 amino acids: CASSVDRVNTEAFF. CDR3 coding DNA: TGTGCCAGCAGCGTGGACAGAGTTAACACTGAAGCTTTCTTT. The variable domain in full, with the rest retrieved from reference TRBV11-1 and TRBJ1-1, is EAEVAQSPRYKITEKSQAVAFWCDPISGHATLYWYRQILGQGPELLVQFQDESVVDDSQLPKDRFSAERLKGVDSTLKIQPAELGDSAMYLCASSVDRVNTEAFFGQGTRLTVV.

This clonotype was seen at least ten times. The chain uses TRBV28 and TRBJ2-3, with a tentative D call TRBD2 (5 bases). From germline, CDR1 is MDHEN and CDR2 SYDVKM. This CDR3 contains 14 residues. The V end was cut by 8 bases, the J end by 1 base, with 13 bases between. The CDR3 loop is CASHTLRGTDTQYF. Here the CDR3 DNA reads TGTGCCAGCCACACGTTGAGGGGCACAGATACGCAGTATTTT. Based on the CDR3 plus reference TRBV28 and TRBJ2-3, the full variable domain is DVKVTQSSRYLVKRTGEKVFLECVQDMDHENMFWYRQDPGLGLRLIYFSYDVKMKEKGDIPEGYSVSREKKERFSLILESASTNQTSMYLCASHTLRGTDTQYFGPGTRLTVL.

This clonotype appeared many times. V is TRBV3-1 and J is TRBJ1-5, with D unresolved. Germline CDR1 LGHDT, CDR2 YNNKEL (reference sequence). Trimming removed 1 base from V and 3 bases from J, with 10 bases in between. This CDR3 has 15 amino acids. This chain's CDR3 is CASSQGGGNNQPQHF. DNA of the CDR3: TGTGCCAGCAGCCAAGGAGGAGGGAACAATCAGCCCCAGCATTTT.

This clonotype came up many times. The chain employs TRBV28 and TRBJ2-7; 11 bases line up with TRBD1. Per the germline V gene, CDR1 is MDHEN and CDR2 is SYDVKM. V was clipped by 6 bases and J by 6 bases; unmatched bases: 4. The CDR3 is 13 residues long. The CDR3 DNA follows: TGTGCCAGCAGAGGGACAGGGGGTGGCGAGCAGTACTTC. Translating it yields CASRGTGGGEQYF. Variable domain in full (rest from reference TRBV28 and TRBJ2-7): DVKVTQSSRYLVKRTGEKVFLECVQDMDHENMFWYRQDPGLGLRLIYFSYDVKMKEKGDIPEGYSVSREKKERFSLILESASTNQTSMYLCASRGTGGGEQYFGPGTRLTVT.

The CDR3 nucleotides are TGCAGTGCTAGCGCGAGCTCCTACGAGCAGTACTTC. Translated, it gives CSASASSYEQYF. V usage is TRBV20-1 and J usage is TRBJ2-7; D is uncertain. Per germline, CDR1 DFQATT and CDR2 SNEGSKA (reference sequence). The CDR3 contains 12 residues. Trimming took 3 bases from V and 0 from J, leaving 6 bases between them.

This clonotype has at least ten counts. This chain connects TRBV7-8 to TRBJ2-6, with D hard to call. CDR1 and CDR2 (germline): SGHVS, FQNEAQ. V dropped 1 base and J dropped 0 bases, with 13 bases sitting between them. The CDR3 sequence is 18 residues long. The CDR3 here is CASSLVPPTASGANVLTF. The CDR3 region has the DNA TGTGCCAGCAGCTTAGTCCCCCCCACCGCCTCTGGGGCCAACGTCCTGACTTTC.

This clonotype came up a few times. The chain recombines TRBV12-3 or TRBV12-4 with TRBJ1-5, with 7 bases identical to TRBD1. The V gene end was trimmed by 5 bases and the J gene end by 6 bases; junction bases not matched to a gene: 7. The CDR3 has 14 amino acids. The CDR3 reads CASSPQGGSQPQHF. CDR3 coding DNA: TGTGCCAGCAGTCCTCAGGGGGGCTCTCAGCCCCAGCATTTT.

The chain couples TRBV20-1 to TRBJ2-7; D call uncertain. The CDR3 has 15 amino acids. Between the trimmed V and J ends, which lost 0 bases and 2 bases, there was a span of 14 bases. Germline CDR1 is DFQATT and CDR2 is SNEGSKA (reference sequence). The CDR3 loop is CSARDRSTGPYEQYF. For the CDR3, the DNA is TGCAGTGCTAGAGACAGGTCGACGGGCCCCTACGAGCAGTACTTC.

The CDR3 bases are TGTGCCAGCAGTCCCCGGGACTATCCCTACGAGCAGTACTTC. Translated: CASSPRDYPYEQYF. The chain employs TRBV28 and TRBJ2-7; 7 bases line up with TRBD2. The CDR3 contains 14 residues. V trimming: 5 bases; J trimming: 2 bases; junction bases outside the gene matches: 6. Germline CDR1 and CDR2: MDHEN and SYDVKM.

This chain joins TRBV29-1 and TRBJ2-5, with D possibly TRBD1 on 5 matching bases. In germline, CDR1 is SQVTM, CDR2 ANQGSEA. V lost 5 bases, J lost 4 bases, and 11 bases lay in between. CDR3 length: 12 amino acids. The CDR3 DNA reads as TGCAGCGTTCAGGGTTTTGGAGAGACCCAGTACTTC. It is translated as CSVQGFGETQYF. Full variable domain (missing parts from reference TRBV29-1 and TRBJ2-5): SAVISQKPSRDICQRGTSLTIQCQVDSQVTMMFWYRQQPGQSLTLIATANQGSEATYESGFVIDKFPISRPNLTFSTLTVSNMSPEDSSIYLCSVQGFGETQYFGPGTRLLVL.

The chain joins TRBV18 to TRBJ2-7; D call uncertain. The CDR3 spans 14 residues. V was pared by 3 bases and J by 0 bases, with 9 bases between. The germline CDR1 and CDR2 sequences are KGHSH and LQKENI. The CDR3 DNA is TGTGCCAGCTCACCTACGGAGTTCTCCTACGAGCAGTACTTC. Translation: CASSPTEFSYEQYF.

This clonotype was detected only a few times. The chain recombines TRBV11-3 with TRBJ2-2; possible D gene TRBD2, 6 bases. Germline CDR1 and CDR2: SGHNT and YENEEA. CDR3 size: 15 residues. With 5 bases removed from V and 5 bases from J, the gap between germline ends came to 15 bases. The CDR3 region is CASSPGPGRTGELFF. The CDR3 nucleotides read TGTGCCAGCAGCCCGGGGCCGGGGAGGACCGGGGAGCTGTTTTTT.

This clonotype was counted a single time. A read error may be the cause here, since a much bigger clone is one base away. This chain links TRBV7-6 with TRBJ1-1; 10 positions agree with TRBD1. There are 15 residues in the CDR3. In germline, CDR1 is SGHVS, CDR2 FNYEAQ. V shed 5 bases, J shed 6 bases, and the junction held 9 bases outside the gene matches. Written as DNA, the CDR3 is TGTGCCAGCAGCCTATGGGGGACAGGGGTCCCTGAAGCTTTCTTT. Encoded protein: CASSLWGTGVPEAFF.

This clonotype was seen many times. The chain links TRBV7-9 to TRBJ2-1; TRBD1 matches 8 bases. V trimming: 5 bases; J trimming: 5 bases; junction bases outside the gene matches: 14. The CDR3 covers 17 residues. CDR1 SEHNR and CDR2 FQNEAQ come from the germline V gene (reference sequence). The CDR3 reads CASSPILGDRNDNEQFF. The CDR3 bases are TGTGCCAGCAGCCCAATCCTCGGGGACAGGAACGACAATGAGCAGTTCTTC.

This clonotype turned up a few times. The genes are TRBV5-1 and TRBJ2-2, with a weak D call TRBD2 (6 bases). The CDR3 is 15 residues long. Germline CDR1 and CDR2: SGHRS and YFSETQ. Trimming cost V 3 bases and J 2 bases, with 11 bases left between them. Here the CDR3 reads CASSWRDHNTGELFF. CDR3 in DNA: TGCGCCAGCAGCTGGAGGGACCATAACACCGGGGAGCTGTTTTTT.

The table lists this clonotype with a few counts. The rearrangement links TRBV12-3 or TRBV12-4 to TRBJ2-7; D gene uncertain. V was trimmed by 4 bases and J by 4 bases, leaving 8 bases between them. The CDR3 sequence is 12 residues long. CDR3 sequence: CASSSIWYEQYF. CDR3 sequence (DNA): TGTGCCAGCAGTTCCATTTGGTACGAGCAGTACTTC.

J is TRBJ1-4 and V is TRBV29-1; 10 positions agree with TRBD1. The CDR3 is 14 amino acids. Trimming at V came to 5 bases and at J to 6 bases, leaving 6 bases not matched to a gene. Germline assignment: CDR1 SQVTM and CDR2 ANQGSEA. CDR3 in amino acids: CSVSGQGRYEKLFF. The CDR3 coding sequence is TGCAGCGTTTCGGGACAGGGGCGCTATGAAAAACTGTTTTTT.